What follows are 17 T cell receptor beta chains derived from one specimen sequenced in a study of human T cells and chemical hapten exposure. TCRdb reanalysed the RACE reads using MiXCR and keeps one entry per CDR3 protein. Here the sample spans 35,000 to 50,000 distinct CDR3 sequences, roughly a tenth being singletons. The sample's time point: pre-sensitization, week 0. Treatment specified: therapeutic diphenylcyclopropenone sensitization with weekly scalp DPC. The sample consisted of whole blood, taken in connection with sensitization to the hapten diphenylcyclopropenone (DPC). Every receptor here comes from a man aged 30 to 45 with alopecia areata. Some clones in this sample may be carry-over from other donors' samples.

V gene TRBV29-1 combines with J gene TRBJ2-4; 7 bases are shared with TRBD2. The CDR3 is 13 amino acids. CDR1 is SQVTM, CDR2 ANQGSEA, per germline. The junction had 8 bases not matched to a gene; V was cut back by 3 bases and J by 9 bases. CDR3 amino acids: CSVDSGPGGIQYF. The CDR3 coding sequence is TGCAGCGTTGATTCCGGGCCGGGGGGCATTCAGTACTTC.

In its sample, this clonotype was seen many times. The genes are TRBV7-8 and TRBJ2-3; no clear D gene. V was trimmed by 8 bases and J by 3 bases, leaving 15 bases between them. The CDR3 runs to 14 residues. Germline loops: CDR1 SGHVS, CDR2 FQNEAQ. CDR3 sequence reads: CASAMKTGTDTQYF. In DNA form, the CDR3 reads TGTGCCAGCGCCATGAAGACGGGTACAGATACGCAGTATTTT.

The chain joins TRBV15 to TRBJ1-5; D uncertain. Between the trimmed V and J ends, which lost 8 bases and 1 base, there was a span of 12 bases. The CDR3 runs 14 residues. The germline V gene has CDR1 LNHNV and CDR2 YYDKDF (reference sequence). Here the CDR3 DNA reads TGTGCCACCTCGGAAGAGATAAGCAATCAGCCCCAGCATTTT. Translation: CATSEEISNQPQHF.

This clonotype was counted many times. This chain joins TRBV29-1 and TRBJ2-7; D is unclear. The CDR3 length is 12 residues. Per the germline V gene, CDR1 is SQVTM and CDR2 is ANQGSEA. V was shortened by 5 bases and J by 4 bases, with 12 bases between the two germline ends. CDR3 loop: CSVNGEGYEQYF. DNA for the CDR3: TGCAGCGTTAATGGAGAAGGATACGAGCAGTACTTC.

A single count supports this clonotype. This chain connects TRBV5-1 to TRBJ1-1; no reliable D call. Germline V gene data show CDR1 as SGHRS and CDR2 as YFSETQ. The V end lost 5 bases, the J end lost 6 bases, and 11 bases lay between the germline ends. This CDR3 comprises 12 residues. The CDR3 sequence is CASREGFAEAFF. The CDR3 DNA is TGCGCCAGCAGGGAGGGTTTCGCTGAAGCTTTCTTT.

V is TRBV19 and J is TRBJ2-3, with 11 nucleotides matching TRBD2. The germline V gene has CDR1 LNHDA and CDR2 SQIVND (reference sequence). V was pared by 2 bases and J by 3 bases, with 4 bases of the junction left unmatched. The CDR3 has 16 residues. The CDR3 DNA reads TGTGCCAGTAGTATACTAGCGGGGGGCCTTACAGATACGCAGTATTTT. Translating it yields CASSILAGGLTDTQYF. Looking up the rest from reference TRBV19 and TRBJ2-3 gives the full variable domain: DGGITQSPKYLFRKEGQNVTLSCEQNLNHDAMYWYRQDPGQGLRLIYYSQIVNDFQKGDIAEGYSVSREKKESFPLTVTSAQKNPTAFYLCASSILAGGLTDTQYFGPGTRLTVL.

This clonotype is a singleton in its sample. V is TRBV3-1 and J is TRBJ2-3; 7 bases align to TRBD2. CDR1 and CDR2 (germline): LGHDT, YNNKEL (reference sequence). This CDR3 is built from 15 residues. The ends lost 4 bases at V and 5 bases at J; junction bases unmatched: 9. CDR3 loop: CASSRSGARVDTQYF. The CDR3 DNA follows: TGTGCCAGCAGCCGGAGCGGGGCCCGGGTAGATACGCAGTATTTT.

The chain has TRBV20-1 and TRBJ2-1, with 7 bases aligning to TRBD2. Germline CDR1 DFQATT, CDR2 SNEGSKA (reference sequence). The J segment lost 3 bases and the V segment lost 2 bases, leaving 7 bases of the junction unmatched. CDR3 length equals 15 residues. The DNA of the CDR3 is TGCAGTGCTAGACGGGAGGTAGGGGTCTACAATGAGCAGTTCTTC. Protein sequence: CSARREVGVYNEQFF.

The chain employs TRBV12-3 or TRBV12-4 and TRBJ2-7; TRBD1 aligns across 8 bases. The V segment lost 6 bases and the J segment 5 bases; nucleotides outside the gene matches: 9. The CDR3 extends over 14 amino acids. The CDR3 region has the DNA TGTGCCAGCAGGGTCAGGGGGCGTAGGCACGAGCAGTACGTC. It is translated as CASRVRGRRHEQYV.

This clonotype was picked up many times. The chain has TRBV7-2 and TRBJ2-5; D remains unclear. V lost 1 base and J lost 2, with 14 bases in between. The CDR3 covers 16 residues. CDR1 and CDR2 from the germline V gene are SGHTA and FQGNSA. This CDR3 is CASSLEFRASQETQYF. The CDR3 DNA reads as TGTGCCAGCAGCTTAGAATTTAGGGCTTCTCAAGAGACCCAGTACTTC.

This clonotype was seen only a few times. The chain joins TRBV19 to TRBJ2-7, with D possibly TRBD1 on 6 matching bases. The CDR3 has 13 amino acids. Germline loops: CDR1 LNHDA, CDR2 SQIVND (reference sequence). V was trimmed by 5 bases and J by 2 bases, leaving 10 bases between them. This chain's CDR3 is CASSANRAYEQYF. DNA of the CDR3: TGTGCCAGTAGTGCCAACAGGGCCTACGAGCAGTACTTC.

This clonotype was detected many times. This sequence joins TRBV28 and TRBJ2-2, with 10 bases aligning to TRBD1. J lost 6 bases, V lost 4 bases, and 8 bases had no gene match. The CDR3 is 16 amino acids. The V gene's germline CDR1 is MDHEN and CDR2 SYDVKM. CDR3 bases: TGTGCCAGCAGTTCCCGGGACAGGGGCTACCCCGGGGAGCTGTTTTTT. Its protein is CASSSRDRGYPGELFF.

This clonotype was found many times. This chain joins TRBV16 and TRBJ2-1; TRBD2 matches 9 bases. V dropped 4 bases and J dropped 2; count of bases not matched to a gene: 3. CDR3 length: 15 residues. CDR1 and CDR2 from the germline V gene are KGHSY and FQNENV. CDR3 in DNA: TGTGCCAGCAGCCGGAGCGGGAGGCCCTACAATGAGCAGTTCTTC. This encodes CASSRSGRPYNEQFF.

The rearrangement links TRBV5-1 to TRBJ2-3; possible D gene TRBD1, 6 bases. The length of the CDR3 is 13 residues. V gave up 6 bases and J gave up 6 bases, with 14 bases separating them. The germline CDR1 and CDR2 sequences are SGHRS and YFSETQ. CDR3 sequence (DNA): TGCGCCAGCAACAGGGACCCCATCGATACGCAGTATTTT. It yields the protein CASNRDPIDTQYF.

In its sample, this clonotype was seen many times. This chain links TRBV7-2 with TRBJ2-3, with D uncertain. In germline, CDR1 is SGHTA, CDR2 FQGNSA. The CDR3 contains 14 residues. V lost 4 bases and J lost 7, with 15 bases in between. CDR3 loop: CASSSPSFGHTQYF. For the CDR3, the DNA is TGTGCCAGCAGCTCCCCCTCCTTCGGACATACGCAGTATTTT.

This clonotype was picked up a small number of times. CDR3 coding DNA: TGTGCCAGCAGTTTTAGGGGAACTAATGAAAAACTGTTTTTT. It yields the protein CASSFRGTNEKLFF. The rearrangement joins TRBV28 to TRBJ1-4; tentatively, D is TRBD1 (5 bases). V was clipped by 3 bases and J by 1 base, with 6 bases between them. The CDR3 sequence is 14 residues long. Per the germline V gene, CDR1 is MDHEN and CDR2 is SYDVKM. Full variable domain (rest looked up from reference TRBV28 and TRBJ1-4): DVKVTQSSRYLVKRTGEKVFLECVQDMDHENMFWYRQDPGLGLRLIYFSYDVKMKEKGDIPEGYSVSREKKERFSLILESASTNQTSMYLCASSFRGTNEKLFFGSGTQLSVL.

This clonotype was seen more than once but under ten times. This chain uses TRBV11-2 with TRBJ2-3; TRBD2 matches 7 bases. Germline trimming cut 5 bases from V and 2 bases from J; bases unmatched to any gene: 4. Germline CDR1 reads SGHAT; CDR2 reads FQNNGV. The CDR3 loop spans 14 amino acids. The CDR3 sequence is CASSRRDYTDTQYF. CDR3 bases: TGTGCCAGCAGCCGTCGGGACTACACAGATACGCAGTATTTT.